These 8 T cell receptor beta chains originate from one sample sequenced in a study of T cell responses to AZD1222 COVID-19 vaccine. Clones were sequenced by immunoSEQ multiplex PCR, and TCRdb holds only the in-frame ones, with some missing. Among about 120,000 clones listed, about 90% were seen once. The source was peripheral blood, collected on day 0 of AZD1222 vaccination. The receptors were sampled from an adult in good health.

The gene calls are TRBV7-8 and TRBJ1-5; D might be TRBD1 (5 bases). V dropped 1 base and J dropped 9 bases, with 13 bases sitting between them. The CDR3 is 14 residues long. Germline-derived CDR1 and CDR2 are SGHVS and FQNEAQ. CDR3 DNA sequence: TGTGCCAGCAGCTTAGGGGGCGACCTTGGGCCCCAGCATTTT. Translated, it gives CASSLGGDLGPQHF.

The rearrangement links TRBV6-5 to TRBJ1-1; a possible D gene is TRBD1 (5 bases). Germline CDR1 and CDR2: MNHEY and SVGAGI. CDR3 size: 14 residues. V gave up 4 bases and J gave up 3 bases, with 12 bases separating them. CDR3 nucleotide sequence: TGTGCCAGCAGTTTTCGGACGGGGGACACTGAAGCTTTCTTT. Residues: CASSFRTGDTEAFF.

CDR3 protein: CASSIRLVGTDTQYF. The CDR3 DNA follows: TGTGCCAGCAGCATTAGACTAGTTGGCACAGATACGCAGTATTTT. J is TRBJ2-3 and V is TRBV7-2; possibly TRBD2 for D (6 bases). Deletions cut 5 bases from V and 1 base from J, with 13 bases between. The CDR3 length is 15 residues. Germline V gene sequence: CDR1 SGHTA, CDR2 FQGNSA.

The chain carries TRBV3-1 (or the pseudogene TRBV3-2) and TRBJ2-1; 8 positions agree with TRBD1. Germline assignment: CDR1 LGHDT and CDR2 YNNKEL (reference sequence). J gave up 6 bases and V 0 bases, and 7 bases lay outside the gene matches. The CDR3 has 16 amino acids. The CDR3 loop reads CASSQDGAGGFNEQFF. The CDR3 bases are TGTGCCAGCAGCCAAGATGGCGCAGGGGGCTTCAATGAGCAGTTCTTC.

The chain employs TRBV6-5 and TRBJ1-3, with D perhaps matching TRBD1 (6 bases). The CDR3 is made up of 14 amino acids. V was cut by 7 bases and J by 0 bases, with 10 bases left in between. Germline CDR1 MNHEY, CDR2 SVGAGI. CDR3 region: CASTQGHSGNTIYF. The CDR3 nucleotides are TGTGCCAGCACGCAGGGACACTCTGGAAACACCATATATTTT.

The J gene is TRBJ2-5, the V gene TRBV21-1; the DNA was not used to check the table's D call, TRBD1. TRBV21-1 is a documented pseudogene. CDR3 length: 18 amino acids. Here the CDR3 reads CASSWPHRVQGVQETQYF. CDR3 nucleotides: TGTGCCAGCAGCTGGCCCCACAGGGTGCAGGGAGTCCAAGAGACCCAGTACTTC.

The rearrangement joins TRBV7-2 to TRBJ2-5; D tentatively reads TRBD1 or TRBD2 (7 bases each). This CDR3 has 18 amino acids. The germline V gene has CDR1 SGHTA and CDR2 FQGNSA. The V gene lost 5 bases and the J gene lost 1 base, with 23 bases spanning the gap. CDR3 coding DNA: TGTGCCAGCAGCCGCTCGTACAGGGGAGCGGGGCGCCAAGAGACCCAGTACTTC. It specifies CASSRSYRGAGRQETQYF.

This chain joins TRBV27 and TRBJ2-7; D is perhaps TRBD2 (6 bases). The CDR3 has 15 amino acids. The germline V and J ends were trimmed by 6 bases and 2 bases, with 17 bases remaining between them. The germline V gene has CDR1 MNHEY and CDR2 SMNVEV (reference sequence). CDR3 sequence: CASRLLAVLAYEQYV. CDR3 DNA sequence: TGTGCCAGCAGGCTACTAGCTGTGCTAGCCTACGAGCAGTACGTC.